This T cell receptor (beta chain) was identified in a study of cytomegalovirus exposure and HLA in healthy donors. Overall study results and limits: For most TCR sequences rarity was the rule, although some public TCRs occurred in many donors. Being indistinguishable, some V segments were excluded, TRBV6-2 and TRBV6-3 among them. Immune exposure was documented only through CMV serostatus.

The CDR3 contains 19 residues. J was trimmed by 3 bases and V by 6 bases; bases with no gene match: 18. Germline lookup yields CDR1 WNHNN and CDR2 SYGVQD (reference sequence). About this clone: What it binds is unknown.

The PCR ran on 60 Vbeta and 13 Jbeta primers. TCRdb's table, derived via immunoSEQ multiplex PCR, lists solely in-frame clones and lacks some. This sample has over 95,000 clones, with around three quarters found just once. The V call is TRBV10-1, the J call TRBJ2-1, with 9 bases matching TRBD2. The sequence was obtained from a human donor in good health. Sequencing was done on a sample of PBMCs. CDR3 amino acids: CASSALGGIAGAGYNEQFF. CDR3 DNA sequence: TGCGCCAGCAGCGCCCTGGGCGGTATAGCGGGAGCGGGCTACAATGAGCAGTTCTTC.